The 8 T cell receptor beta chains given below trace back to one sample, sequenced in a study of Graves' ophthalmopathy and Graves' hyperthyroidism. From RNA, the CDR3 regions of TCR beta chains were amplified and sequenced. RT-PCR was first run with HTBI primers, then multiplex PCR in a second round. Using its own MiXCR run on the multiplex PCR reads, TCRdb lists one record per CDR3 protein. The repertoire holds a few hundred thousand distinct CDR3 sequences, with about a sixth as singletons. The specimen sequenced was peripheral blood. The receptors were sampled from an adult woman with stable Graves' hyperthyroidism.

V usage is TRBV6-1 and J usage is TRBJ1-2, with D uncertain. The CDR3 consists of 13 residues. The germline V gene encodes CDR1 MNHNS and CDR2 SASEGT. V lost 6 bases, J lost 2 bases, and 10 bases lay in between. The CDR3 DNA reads TGTGCCAGCAGGCCAGGACGGAACTATGGCTACACCTTC. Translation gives CASRPGRNYGYTF.

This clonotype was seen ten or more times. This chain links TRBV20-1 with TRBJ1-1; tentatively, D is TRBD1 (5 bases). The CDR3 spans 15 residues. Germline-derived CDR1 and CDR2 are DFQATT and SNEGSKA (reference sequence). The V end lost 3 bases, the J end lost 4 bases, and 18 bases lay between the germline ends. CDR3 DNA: TGCAGTGCTAGGACACCAGGGTATTCCGCCACTGAAGCTTTCTTT. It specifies CSARTPGYSATEAFF.

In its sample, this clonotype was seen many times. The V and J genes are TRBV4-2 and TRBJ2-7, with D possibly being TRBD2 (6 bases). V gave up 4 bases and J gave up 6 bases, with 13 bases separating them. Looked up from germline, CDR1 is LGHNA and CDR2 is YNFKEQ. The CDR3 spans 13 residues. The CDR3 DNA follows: TGTGCCAGCAGCCCATTCACGGGACTCGAGCAGTACTTC. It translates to CASSPFTGLEQYF.

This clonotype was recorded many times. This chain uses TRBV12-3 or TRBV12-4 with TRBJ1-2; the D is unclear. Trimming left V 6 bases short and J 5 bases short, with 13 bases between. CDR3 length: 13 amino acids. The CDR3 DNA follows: TGTGCCAGCAGCCCTCCCGGGCCTTATGGCTACACCTTC. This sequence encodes CASSPPGPYGYTF.

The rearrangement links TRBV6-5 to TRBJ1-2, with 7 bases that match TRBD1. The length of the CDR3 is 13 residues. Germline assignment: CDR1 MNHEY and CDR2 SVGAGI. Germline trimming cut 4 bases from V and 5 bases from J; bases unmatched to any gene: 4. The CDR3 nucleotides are TGTGCCAGCAGTTGGACAGGAGAATATGGCTACACCTTC. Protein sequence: CASSWTGEYGYTF.

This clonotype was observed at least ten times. DNA of the CDR3: TGTGCCAGCAGTTCCGGACTAGCGGGAGTCTACGAGCAGTACTTC. Translation gives CASSSGLAGVYEQYF. The J gene is TRBJ2-7, the V gene TRBV28, with TRBD2 matching 13 bases. Germline V gene data show CDR1 as MDHEN and CDR2 as SYDVKM. The CDR3 spans 15 residues. Unmatched junction bases numbered 3, after V lost 4 bases and J lost 3 bases.

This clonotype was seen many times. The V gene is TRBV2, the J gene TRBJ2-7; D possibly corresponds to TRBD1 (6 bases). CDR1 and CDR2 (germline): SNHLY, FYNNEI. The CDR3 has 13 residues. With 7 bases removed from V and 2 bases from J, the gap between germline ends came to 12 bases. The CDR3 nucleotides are TGTGCCAGCAACCGGGACATTGCCTACGAGCAGTACTTC. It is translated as CASNRDIAYEQYF.

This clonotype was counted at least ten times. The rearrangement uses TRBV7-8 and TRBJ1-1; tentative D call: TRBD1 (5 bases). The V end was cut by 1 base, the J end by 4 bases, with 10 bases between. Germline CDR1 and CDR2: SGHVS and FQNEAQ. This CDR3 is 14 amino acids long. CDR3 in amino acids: CASSLEAGFTEAFF. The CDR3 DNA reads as TGTGCCAGCAGCTTAGAGGCAGGGTTCACTGAAGCTTTCTTT. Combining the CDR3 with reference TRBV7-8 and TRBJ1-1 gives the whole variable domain GAGVSQSPRYKVAKRGQDVALRCDPISGHVSLFWYQQALGQGPEFLTYFQNEAQLDKSGLPSDRFFAERPEGSVSTLKIQRTQQEDSAVYLCASSLEAGFTEAFFGQGTRLTVV.